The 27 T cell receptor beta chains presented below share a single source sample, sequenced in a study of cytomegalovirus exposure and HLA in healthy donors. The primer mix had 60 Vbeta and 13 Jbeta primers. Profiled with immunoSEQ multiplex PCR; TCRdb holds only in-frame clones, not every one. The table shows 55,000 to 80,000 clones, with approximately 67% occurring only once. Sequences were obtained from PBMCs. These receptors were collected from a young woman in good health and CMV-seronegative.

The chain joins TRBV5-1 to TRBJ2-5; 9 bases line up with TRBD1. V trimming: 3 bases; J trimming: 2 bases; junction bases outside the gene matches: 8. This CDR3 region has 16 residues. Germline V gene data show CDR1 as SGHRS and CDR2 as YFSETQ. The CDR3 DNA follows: TGCGCCAGCAGCTCATCCGGGACAGGGTTTCAAGAGACCCAGTACTTC. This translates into CASSSSGTGFQETQYF.

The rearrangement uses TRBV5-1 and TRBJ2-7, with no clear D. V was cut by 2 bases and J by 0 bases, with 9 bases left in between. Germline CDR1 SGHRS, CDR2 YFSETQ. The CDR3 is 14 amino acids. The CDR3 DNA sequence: TGCGCCAGCAGCTTAGGCCACAGCTCCTACGAGCAGTACTTC. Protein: CASSLGHSSYEQYF.

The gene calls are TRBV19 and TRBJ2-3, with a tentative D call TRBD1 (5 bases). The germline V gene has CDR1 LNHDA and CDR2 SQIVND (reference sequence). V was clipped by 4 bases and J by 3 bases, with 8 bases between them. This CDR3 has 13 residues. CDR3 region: CASSTGITDTQYF. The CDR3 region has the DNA TGTGCCAGTAGTACAGGGATTACAGATACGCAGTATTTT.

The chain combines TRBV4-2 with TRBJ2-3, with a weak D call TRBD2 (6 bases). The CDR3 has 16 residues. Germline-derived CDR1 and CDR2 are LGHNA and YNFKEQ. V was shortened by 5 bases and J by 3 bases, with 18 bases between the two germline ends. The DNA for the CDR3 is TGTGCCAGCAGCTGGGGGGTAGGGACTTCGACAGATACGCAGTATTTT. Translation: CASSWGVGTSTDTQYF.

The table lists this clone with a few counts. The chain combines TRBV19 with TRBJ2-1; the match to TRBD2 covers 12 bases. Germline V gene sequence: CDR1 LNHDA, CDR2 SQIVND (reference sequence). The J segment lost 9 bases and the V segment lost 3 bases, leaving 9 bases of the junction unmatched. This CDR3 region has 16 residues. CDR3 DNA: TGTGCCAGTAGTATCCGAAGACTAGCGGGGGTCAGTGAGCAGTTCTTC. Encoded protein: CASSIRRLAGVSEQFF.

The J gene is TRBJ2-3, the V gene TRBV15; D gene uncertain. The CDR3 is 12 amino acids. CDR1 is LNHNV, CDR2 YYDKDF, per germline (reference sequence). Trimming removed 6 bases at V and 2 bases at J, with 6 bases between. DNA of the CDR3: TGTGCCACCAGAGGAGACACAGATACGCAGTATTTT. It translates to CATRGDTDTQYF.

The CDR3 loop reads CASSFRQGNIQYF. CDR3 nucleotide sequence: TGTGCCAGCAGCTTTCGGCAGGGGAACATTCAGTACTTC. This sequence joins TRBV7-2 and TRBJ2-4; the D gene is possibly TRBD1 (6 bases). From germline, CDR1 is SGHTA and CDR2 FQGNSA. This CDR3 region has 13 residues. Trimming stripped 3 bases from V and 7 bases from J, with 10 bases between.

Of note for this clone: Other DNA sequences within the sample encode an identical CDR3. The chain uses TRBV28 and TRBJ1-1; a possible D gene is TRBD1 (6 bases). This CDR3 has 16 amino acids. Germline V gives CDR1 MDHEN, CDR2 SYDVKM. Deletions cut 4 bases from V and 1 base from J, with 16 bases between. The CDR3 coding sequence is TGTGCCAGCAGTTCGGGAATACAGGGCGAGAACACTGAAGCTTTCTTT. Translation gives CASSSGIQGENTEAFF.

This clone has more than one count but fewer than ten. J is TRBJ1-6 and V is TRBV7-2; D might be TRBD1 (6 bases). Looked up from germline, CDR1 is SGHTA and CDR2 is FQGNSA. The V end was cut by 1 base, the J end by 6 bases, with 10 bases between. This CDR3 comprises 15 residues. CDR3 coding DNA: TGTGCCAGCAGCTTAGAGGGGGTGGGTAATTCACCCCTCCACTTT. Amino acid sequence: CASSLEGVGNSPLHF.

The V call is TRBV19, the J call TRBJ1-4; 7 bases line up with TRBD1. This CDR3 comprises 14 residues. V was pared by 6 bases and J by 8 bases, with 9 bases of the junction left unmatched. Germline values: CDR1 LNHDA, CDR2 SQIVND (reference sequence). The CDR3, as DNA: TGTGCCAGTAGACCTACAGGGGCCGGGGAAAAACTGTTTTTT. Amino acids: CASRPTGAGEKLFF.

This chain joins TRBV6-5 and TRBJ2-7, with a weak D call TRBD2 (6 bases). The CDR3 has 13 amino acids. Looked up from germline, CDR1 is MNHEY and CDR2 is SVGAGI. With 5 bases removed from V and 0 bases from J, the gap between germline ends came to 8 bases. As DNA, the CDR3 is TGTGCCAGCAGTGCGGGACCCTCCTACGAGCAGTACTTC. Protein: CASSAGPSYEQYF.

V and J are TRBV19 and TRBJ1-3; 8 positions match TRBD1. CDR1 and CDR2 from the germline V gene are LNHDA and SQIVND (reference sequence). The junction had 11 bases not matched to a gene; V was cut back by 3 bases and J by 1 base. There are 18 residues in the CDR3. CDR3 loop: CASSMPGQASGSGNTIYF. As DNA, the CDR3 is TGTGCCAGTAGTATGCCGGGACAGGCCTCGGGATCTGGAAACACCATATATTTT.

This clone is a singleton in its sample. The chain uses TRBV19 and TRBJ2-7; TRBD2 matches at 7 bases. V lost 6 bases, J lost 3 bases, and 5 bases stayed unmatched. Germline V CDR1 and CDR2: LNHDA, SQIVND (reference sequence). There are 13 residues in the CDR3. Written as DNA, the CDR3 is TGTGCCAGTAGGGATATAGCGGGCTACGAGCAGTACTTC. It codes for CASRDIAGYEQYF.

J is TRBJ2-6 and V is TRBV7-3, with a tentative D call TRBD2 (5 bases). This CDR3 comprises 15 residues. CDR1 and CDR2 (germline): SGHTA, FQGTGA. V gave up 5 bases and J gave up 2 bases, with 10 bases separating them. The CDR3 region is CASSPPGAGANVLTF. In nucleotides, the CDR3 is TGTGCCAGCAGCCCTCCCGGGGCTGGGGCCAACGTCCTGACTTTC.

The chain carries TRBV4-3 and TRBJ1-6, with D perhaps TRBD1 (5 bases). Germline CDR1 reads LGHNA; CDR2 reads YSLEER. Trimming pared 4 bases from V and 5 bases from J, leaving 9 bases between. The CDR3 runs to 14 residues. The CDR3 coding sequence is TGCGCCAGCAGCCGGGGGGAGAATAATTCACCCCTCCACTTT. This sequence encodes CASSRGENNSPLHF.

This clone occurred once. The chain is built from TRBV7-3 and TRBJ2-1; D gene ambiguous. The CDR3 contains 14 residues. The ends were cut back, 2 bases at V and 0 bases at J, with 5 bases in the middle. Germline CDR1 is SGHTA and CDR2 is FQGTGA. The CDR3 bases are TGTGCCAGCAGCTTAGAGGTCTCCTACAATGAGCAGTTCTTC. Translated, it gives CASSLEVSYNEQFF. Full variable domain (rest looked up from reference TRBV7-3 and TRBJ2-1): GAGVSQTPSNKVTEKGKYVELRCDPISGHTALYWYRQSLGQGPEFLIYFQGTGAADDSGLPNDRFFAVRPEGSVSTLKIQRTERGDSAVYLCASSLEVSYNEQFFGPGTRLTVL.

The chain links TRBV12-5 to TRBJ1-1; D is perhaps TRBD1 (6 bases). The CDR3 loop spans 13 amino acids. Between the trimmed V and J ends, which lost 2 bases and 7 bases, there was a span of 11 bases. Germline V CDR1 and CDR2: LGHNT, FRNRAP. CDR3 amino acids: CASGLPTGFEAFF. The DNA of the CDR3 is TGTGCTAGTGGTTTGCCGACAGGCTTTGAAGCTTTCTTT.

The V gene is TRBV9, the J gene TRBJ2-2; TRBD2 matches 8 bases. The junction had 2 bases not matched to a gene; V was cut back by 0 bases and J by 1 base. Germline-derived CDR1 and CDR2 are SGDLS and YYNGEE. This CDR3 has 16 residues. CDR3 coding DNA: TGTGCCAGCAGCGTAGCCAGCGGGGGGAACACCGGGGAGCTGTTTTTT. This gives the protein CASSVASGGNTGELFF. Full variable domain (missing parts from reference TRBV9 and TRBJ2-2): DSGVTQTPKHLITATGQRVTLRCSPRSGDLSVYWYQQSLDQGLQFLIQYYNGEERAKGNILERFSAQQFPDLHSELNLSSLELGDSALYFCASSVASGGNTGELFFGEGSRLTVL.

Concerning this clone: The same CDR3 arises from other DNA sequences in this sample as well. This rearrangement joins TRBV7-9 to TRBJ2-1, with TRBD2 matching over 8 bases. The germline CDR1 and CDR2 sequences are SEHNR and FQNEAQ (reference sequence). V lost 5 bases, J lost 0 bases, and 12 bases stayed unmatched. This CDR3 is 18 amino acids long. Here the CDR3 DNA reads TGTGCCAGCAGCCGGGGGACTAGTGGAATGAGCTCCTACAATGAGCAGTTCTTC. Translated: CASSRGTSGMSSYNEQFF.

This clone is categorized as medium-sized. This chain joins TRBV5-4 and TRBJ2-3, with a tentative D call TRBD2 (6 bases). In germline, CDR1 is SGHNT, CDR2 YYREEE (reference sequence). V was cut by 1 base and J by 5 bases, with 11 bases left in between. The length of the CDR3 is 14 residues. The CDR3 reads CASSLLLAQDTQYF. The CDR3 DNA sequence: TGTGCCAGCAGCTTGTTGCTAGCGCAAGATACGCAGTATTTT.

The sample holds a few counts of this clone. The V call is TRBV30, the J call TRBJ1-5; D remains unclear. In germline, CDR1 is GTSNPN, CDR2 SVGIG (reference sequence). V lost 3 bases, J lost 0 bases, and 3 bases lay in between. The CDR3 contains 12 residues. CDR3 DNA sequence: TGTGCCTGGAGCGGTAGCAATCAGCCCCAGCATTTT. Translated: CAWSGSNQPQHF.

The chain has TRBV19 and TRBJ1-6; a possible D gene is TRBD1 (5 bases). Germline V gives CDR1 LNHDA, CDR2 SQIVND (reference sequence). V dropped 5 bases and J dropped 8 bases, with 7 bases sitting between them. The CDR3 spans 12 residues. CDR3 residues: CASSSGDSPLHF. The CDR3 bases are TGTGCCAGTAGTTCGGGGGATTCACCCCTCCACTTT.

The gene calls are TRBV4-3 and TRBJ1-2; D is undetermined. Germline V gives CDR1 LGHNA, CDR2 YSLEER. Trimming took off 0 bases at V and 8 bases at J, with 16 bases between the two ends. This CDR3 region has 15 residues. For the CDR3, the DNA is TGCGCCAGCAGCCAAGATTCAAGCTTGACTAGAGGCTACACCTTC. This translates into CASSQDSSLTRGYTF.

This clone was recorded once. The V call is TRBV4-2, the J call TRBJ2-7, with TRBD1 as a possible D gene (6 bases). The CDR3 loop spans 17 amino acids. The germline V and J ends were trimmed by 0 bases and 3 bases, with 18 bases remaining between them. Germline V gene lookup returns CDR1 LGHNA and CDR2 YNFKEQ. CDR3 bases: TGTGCCAGCAGCCAAGACCTCCGGGACAATGTAGACTACGAGCAGTACTTC. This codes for CASSQDLRDNVDYEQYF.

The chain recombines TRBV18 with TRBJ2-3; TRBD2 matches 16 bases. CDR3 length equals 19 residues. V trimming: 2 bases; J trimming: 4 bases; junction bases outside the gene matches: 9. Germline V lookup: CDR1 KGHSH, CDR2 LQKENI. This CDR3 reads CASSPVGTSGGAIADTQYF. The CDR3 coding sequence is TGTGCCAGCTCACCAGTCGGGACTAGCGGGGGGGCCATCGCAGATACGCAGTATTTT.

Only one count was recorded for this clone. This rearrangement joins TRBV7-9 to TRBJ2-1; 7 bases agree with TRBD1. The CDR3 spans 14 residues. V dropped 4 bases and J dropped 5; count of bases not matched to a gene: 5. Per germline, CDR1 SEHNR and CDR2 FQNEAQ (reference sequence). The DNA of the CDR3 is TGTGCCAGCAGCTGGGCAGACAGGGACAATGAGCAGTTCTTC. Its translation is CASSWADRDNEQFF.

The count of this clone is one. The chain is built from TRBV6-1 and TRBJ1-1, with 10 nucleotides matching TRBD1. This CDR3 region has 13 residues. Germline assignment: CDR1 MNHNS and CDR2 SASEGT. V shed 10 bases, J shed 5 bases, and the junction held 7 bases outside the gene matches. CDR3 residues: CATLLDRGTEAFF. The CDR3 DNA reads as TGTGCCACCCTTTTGGACAGGGGGACTGAAGCTTTCTTT.